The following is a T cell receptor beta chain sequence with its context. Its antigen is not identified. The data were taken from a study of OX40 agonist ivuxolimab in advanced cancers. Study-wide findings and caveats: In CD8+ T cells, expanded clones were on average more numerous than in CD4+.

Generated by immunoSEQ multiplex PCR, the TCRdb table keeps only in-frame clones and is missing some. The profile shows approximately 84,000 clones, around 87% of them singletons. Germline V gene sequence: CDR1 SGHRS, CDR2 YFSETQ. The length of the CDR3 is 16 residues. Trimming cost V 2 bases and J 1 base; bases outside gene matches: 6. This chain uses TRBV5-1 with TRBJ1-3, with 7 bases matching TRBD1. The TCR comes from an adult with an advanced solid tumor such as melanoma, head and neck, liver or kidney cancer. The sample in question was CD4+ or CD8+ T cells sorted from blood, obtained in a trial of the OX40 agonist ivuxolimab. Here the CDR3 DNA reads TGCGCCAGCAGCTTAGGGGGCGCAGAATCTGGAAACACCATATATTTT. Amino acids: CASSLGGAESGNTIYF.